This T cell receptor beta chain was sequenced for a study of blood T cell repertoires in COVID-19. Overall study: Acute and convalescent COVID-19 specimens originated in the United States, Italy and Spain.

TCRdb's table, derived via immunoSEQ multiplex PCR, lists solely in-frame clones and lacks some. The sample carries some 250,000 clones, more than 70% recorded once. The germline CDR1 and CDR2 sequences are MNHEY and SMNVEV (reference sequence). V shed 1 base and J shed 0 bases, with 9 bases lying between them. The CDR3 contains 15 residues. The sample taken for sequencing was peripheral blood. The receptor's source is a man aged 35 to 55 with active or convalescent COVID-19. V and J are TRBV27 and TRBJ1-1, with D perhaps TRBD1 (5 bases). The CDR3 sequence: CASSLWGGMNTEAFF. The CDR3 DNA follows: TGTGCCAGCAGTTTATGGGGGGGGATGAACACTGAAGCTTTCTTT.